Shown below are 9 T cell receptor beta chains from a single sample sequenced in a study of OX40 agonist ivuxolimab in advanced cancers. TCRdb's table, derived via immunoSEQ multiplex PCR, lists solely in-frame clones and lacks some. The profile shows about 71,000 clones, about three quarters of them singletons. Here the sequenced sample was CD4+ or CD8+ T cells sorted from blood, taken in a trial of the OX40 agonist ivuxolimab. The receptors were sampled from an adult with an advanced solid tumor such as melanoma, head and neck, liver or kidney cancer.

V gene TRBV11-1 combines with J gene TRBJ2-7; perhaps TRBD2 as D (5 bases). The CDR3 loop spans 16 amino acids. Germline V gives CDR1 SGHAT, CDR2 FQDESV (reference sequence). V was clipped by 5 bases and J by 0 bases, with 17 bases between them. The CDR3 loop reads CASSRNLGGYSYEQYF. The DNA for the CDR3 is TGTGCCAGCAGCCGCAACCTCGGCGGGTACTCCTACGAGCAGTACTTC.

This CDR3 reads CASSYSKASCCQNTGELFF. DNA for the CDR3: TGTGCCAGCAGTTACTCGAAGGCTTCGTGTTGCCAGAACACCGGGGAGCTGTTTTTT. This chain connects TRBV6-7 to TRBJ2-2; D not resolved. TRBV6-7 is classed as an ORF, of uncertain function. The CDR3 has 19 amino acids. The V and J ends lost 0 bases and 1 base respectively, with 18 bases between them.

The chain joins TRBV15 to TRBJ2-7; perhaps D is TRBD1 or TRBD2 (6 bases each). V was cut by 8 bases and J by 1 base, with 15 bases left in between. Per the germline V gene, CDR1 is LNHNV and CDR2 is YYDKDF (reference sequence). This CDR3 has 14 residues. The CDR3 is CATQRGLGSYEQYF. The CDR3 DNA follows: TGTGCCACCCAACGGGGGCTGGGTTCCTACGAGCAGTACTTC.

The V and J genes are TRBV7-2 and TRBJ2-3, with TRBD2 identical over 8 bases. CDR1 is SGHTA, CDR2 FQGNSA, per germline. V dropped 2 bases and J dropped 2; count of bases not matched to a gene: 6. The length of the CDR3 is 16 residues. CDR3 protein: CASSLSGGRHTDTQYF. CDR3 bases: TGTGCCAGCAGCTTATCCGGCGGGAGGCACACAGATACGCAGTATTTT.

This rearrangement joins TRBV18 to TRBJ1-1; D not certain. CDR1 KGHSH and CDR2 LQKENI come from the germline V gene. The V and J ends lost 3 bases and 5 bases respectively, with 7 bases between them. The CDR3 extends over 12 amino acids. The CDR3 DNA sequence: TGTGCCAGCTCACCGGTAGGGACTGAAGCTTTCTTT. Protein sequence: CASSPVGTEAFF. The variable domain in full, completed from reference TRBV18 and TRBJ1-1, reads NAGVMQNPRHLVRRRGQEARLRCSPMKGHSHVYWYRQLPEEGLKFMVYLQKENIIDESGMPKERFSAEFPKEGPSILRIQQVVRGDSAAYFCASSPVGTEAFFGQGTRLTVV.

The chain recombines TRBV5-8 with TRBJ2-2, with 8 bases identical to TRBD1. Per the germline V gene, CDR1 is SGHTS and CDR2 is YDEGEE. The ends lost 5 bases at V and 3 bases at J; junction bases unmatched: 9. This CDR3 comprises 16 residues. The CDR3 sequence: CASSPRQGSYTGELFF. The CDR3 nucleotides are TGTGCCAGCAGTCCCAGACAGGGGAGTTACACCGGGGAGCTGTTTTTT.

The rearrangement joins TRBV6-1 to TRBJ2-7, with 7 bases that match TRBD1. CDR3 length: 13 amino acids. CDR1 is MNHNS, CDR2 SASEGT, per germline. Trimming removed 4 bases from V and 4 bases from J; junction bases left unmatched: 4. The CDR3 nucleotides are TGTGCCAGCAGTGGAGGGGGCAGGTACGAGCAGTACTTC. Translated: CASSGGGRYEQYF.

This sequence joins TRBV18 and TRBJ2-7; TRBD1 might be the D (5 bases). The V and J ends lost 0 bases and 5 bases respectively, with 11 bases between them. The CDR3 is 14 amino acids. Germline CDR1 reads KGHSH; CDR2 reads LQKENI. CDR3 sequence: CASSPPRTRDEQYF. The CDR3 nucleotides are TGTGCCAGCTCACCACCCAGGACAAGAGACGAGCAGTACTTC.

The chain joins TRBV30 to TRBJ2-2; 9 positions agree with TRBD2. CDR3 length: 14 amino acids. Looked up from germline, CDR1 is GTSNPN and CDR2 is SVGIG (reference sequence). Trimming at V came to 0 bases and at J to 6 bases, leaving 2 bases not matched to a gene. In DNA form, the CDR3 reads TGTGCCTGGAGTGTAGTAGCGGGAGCCGGGGAGCTGTTTTTT. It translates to CAWSVVAGAGELFF.